Below are 20 T cell receptor beta chains sequenced from a single sample in a study of T cells expressing NK-cell markers. TCRdb reprocessed the 5' RACE reads and reports one entry per CDR3 protein, with no DNA. Its clone listing holds roughly 450,000 distinct CDR3 sequences. Sequencing was carried out using blood T cells: a sorted CD56 or NKG2C T cell subset, CD4+ or CD8+ T cells, or bulk PBMC T cells (not recorded which). The receptors come from a woman in her forties or fifties in good health.

The chain links TRBV20-1 to TRBJ2-1; TCRdb's D gene call, TRBD1, goes unchecked for lack of DNA. Germline-derived CDR1 and CDR2 are DFQATT and SNEGSKA (reference sequence). This CDR3 comprises 15 residues. The CDR3 here is CSARGPALSYNEQFF.

V usage is TRBV15 and J usage is TRBJ2-1; TCRdb designates TRBD2, a call that cannot be tested without DNA. In germline, CDR1 is LNHNV, CDR2 YYDKDF (reference sequence). The CDR3 totals 16 residues. CDR3 amino acids: CATSLPSGPTNNEQFF.

The rearrangement uses TRBV19 and TRBJ2-7; without DNA, the TCRdb call of TRBD1 cannot be checked. CDR1 is LNHDA and CDR2 is SQIVND in the germline V gene (reference sequence). The CDR3 has 12 amino acids. The chain's CDR3 is CASSIGTGEQYF.

This chain links TRBV30 with TRBJ1-5. Looked up from germline, CDR1 is GTSNPN and CDR2 is SVGIG (reference sequence). The CDR3 has 13 amino acids. The CDR3 here is CAWSVGISQPQHF.

This CDR3 reads CASSFQRVVTDTQYF. J is TRBJ2-3 and V is TRBV12-3 or TRBV12-4; the TCRdb call, TRBD2, lacks DNA for checking. This CDR3 region has 15 residues.

CDR3 in amino acids: CATSRDVSNSPLHF. The V gene is TRBV15, the J gene TRBJ1-6. CDR1 LNHNV and CDR2 YYDKDF come from the germline V gene (reference sequence). CDR3 size: 14 residues.

V is TRBV12-3 or TRBV12-4 and J is TRBJ1-5. The CDR3 length is 16 residues. The CDR3 reads CASSSARSYSNQPQHF.

V gene TRBV6-1 combines with J gene TRBJ1-4; TCRdb names TRBD1, which stays unverified in the absence of DNA. Germline lookup yields CDR1 MNHNS and CDR2 SASEGT. The CDR3 extends over 14 amino acids. This CDR3 is CASSEGTGDEKLFF.

The chain joins TRBV12-3 or TRBV12-4 to TRBJ2-2; without DNA, the TCRdb call of TRBD1 cannot be checked. The CDR3 sequence is 18 residues long. The chain's CDR3 is CASSWDRGRGSWTGELFF.

The J gene is TRBJ1-3, the V gene TRBV29-1; TCRdb selects TRBD1, and the lack of DNA leaves this call unchecked. Germline CDR1 SQVTM, CDR2 ANQGSEA. The CDR3 totals 15 residues. This chain's CDR3 is CSVTVQAVVAGTIYF.

The chain has TRBV7-9 and TRBJ2-2. Germline values: CDR1 SEHNR, CDR2 FQNEAQ (reference sequence). The CDR3 has 14 amino acids. CDR3 sequence reads: CASSLVVDTGELFF.

The chain carries TRBV4-1 and TRBJ2-1; TCRdb's D call, TRBD2, is unchecked because there is no DNA. The CDR3 length is 18 residues. Germline assignment: CDR1 MGHRA and CDR2 YSYEKL. The CDR3 loop is CASSQGVGTLADVVGQFF.

The chain is built from TRBV3-1 and TRBJ1-6; without DNA, the TCRdb call of TRBD1 cannot be checked. The CDR3 sequence is 14 residues long. CDR1 is LGHDT, CDR2 YNNKEL, per germline (reference sequence). Here the CDR3 reads CASSQQGKNSPLHF.

V is TRBV5-1 and J is TRBJ1-1. Germline loops: CDR1 SGHRS, CDR2 YFSETQ. The CDR3 length is 16 residues. CDR3 loop: CASSWGALQGNTEAFF.

This chain uses TRBV10-3 with TRBJ2-6; TCRdb names TRBD1, which stays unverified in the absence of DNA. Germline V CDR1 and CDR2: ENHRY, SYGVKD. This CDR3 is built from 16 residues. The CDR3 loop is CAISPGHPSGANVLTF.

CDR3 loop: CASSYPEFAGADNEQFF. J is TRBJ2-1 and V is TRBV6-2 or TRBV6-3; TCRdb's D call, TRBD2, is unchecked because there is no DNA. Germline V gene data show CDR1 as MNHEY and CDR2 as SVGEGT. This CDR3 region has 17 residues.

V usage is TRBV11-2 and J usage is TRBJ2-5; without DNA, the TCRdb call of TRBD1 cannot be checked. This CDR3 contains 13 residues. Germline V gene lookup returns CDR1 SGHAT and CDR2 FQNNGV. The chain's CDR3 is CASSLPPTETQYF.

The rearrangement joins TRBV5-1 to TRBJ2-1; TCRdb picks TRBD2, but there is no DNA to check that call. Germline V gives CDR1 SGHRS, CDR2 YFSETQ. CDR3 length equals 14 residues. CDR3 loop: CASSSGTSIDEQFF.

The rearrangement uses TRBV12-5 and TRBJ2-5; TCRdb selects TRBD2, and the lack of DNA leaves this call unchecked. CDR3 length: 13 amino acids. CDR1 is LGHNT, CDR2 FRNRAP, per germline. CDR3: CASGGRGQETQYF.

The rearrangement links TRBV6-5 to TRBJ2-1. CDR1 is MNHEY and CDR2 is SVGAGI in the germline V gene. The CDR3 is made up of 16 amino acids. This chain's CDR3 is CASRLGSRSSYNEQFF.